One and the same sample provided the 15 T cell receptor beta chains below, sequenced in a study of T-cell memory formation after mild COVID-19. One entry per CDR3 protein, called by TCRdb with MiXCR from the 5' RACE reads. Of fewer than 250,000 distinct CDR3 sequences in the sample, 15% were seen once. The sequencing sample was made of PBMCs or a T cell subset sorted from them (not recorded which). Every receptor here comes from an adult woman who had mild COVID-19 (a few samples of this study predate the infection). Cell type and time point are not known.

Only a few counts were recorded for this clonotype. J is TRBJ2-3 and V is TRBV6-5; a weak D match, TRBD1 (5 bases). Germline V gene data show CDR1 as MNHEY and CDR2 as SVGAGI. V lost 7 bases and J lost 1, with 9 bases in between. This CDR3 spans 13 amino acids. The CDR3 protein is CASKGRGTDTQYF. In nucleotides, the CDR3 is TGTGCCAGCAAGGGCAGGGGCACAGATACGCAGTATTTT.

This sequence joins TRBV19 and TRBJ1-6; 7 bases match TRBD1. The J segment lost 10 bases and the V segment lost 3 bases, leaving 15 bases of the junction unmatched. The germline CDR1 and CDR2 sequences are LNHDA and SQIVND (reference sequence). The CDR3 runs 17 residues. CDR3 loop: CASSILFVDRLTSPLHF. CDR3 nucleotide sequence: TGTGCCAGTAGTATTCTCTTCGTGGACAGGCTCACCTCACCCCTCCACTTT.

This chain uses TRBV4-1 with TRBJ1-2; a weak D match, TRBD1 (5 bases). There are 15 residues in the CDR3. V was pared by 2 bases and J by 4 bases, with 14 bases between. Germline V lookup: CDR1 MGHRA, CDR2 YSYEKL. DNA for the CDR3: TGCGCCAGCAGCCAATATGAGAAGGGGACCTATGGCTACACCTTC. Encoded protein: CASSQYEKGTYGYTF.

This rearrangement joins TRBV27 to TRBJ1-5; 8 bases fit TRBD1. Germline CDR1 and CDR2: MNHEY and SMNVEV (reference sequence). This CDR3 spans 16 amino acids. Trimming removed 5 bases from V and 1 base from J; junction bases left unmatched: 7. The CDR3, as DNA: TGTGCCAGCAGTGCATCGACAGGGGCAAGCAATCAGCCCCAGCATTTT. Its protein product is CASSASTGASNQPQHF.

This clonotype has more than one count but fewer than ten. The chain links TRBV19 to TRBJ1-6; the D gene is possibly TRBD1 (6 bases). V was cut by 6 bases and J by 8 bases, with 11 bases left in between. The length of the CDR3 is 13 residues. Germline assignment: CDR1 LNHDA and CDR2 SQIVND (reference sequence). CDR3 sequence (DNA): TGTGCCAGTAGGAAGGGGGGGTATTCACCCCTCCACTTT. Amino acid sequence: CASRKGGYSPLHF.

This clonotype was found many times. The chain recombines TRBV5-1 with TRBJ2-1; D might be TRBD2 (6 bases). The germline gives CDR1 SGHRS, CDR2 YFSETQ. Trimming removed 6 bases at V and 2 bases at J, with 12 bases between. CDR3 size: 14 residues. Written as DNA, the CDR3 is TGCGCCAGCACCTATAGCGGTACCTACAATGAGCAGTTCTTC. Encoded protein: CASTYSGTYNEQFF.

This CDR3 is CATSRDSPAGTQYF. The DNA for the CDR3 is TGTGCCACCAGCAGAGATTCACCGGCGGGGACCCAGTACTTC. The chain has TRBV15 and TRBJ2-5, with a tentative D call TRBD2 (5 bases). The germline CDR1 and CDR2 sequences are LNHNV and YYDKDF (reference sequence). With 0 bases removed from V and 7 bases from J, the gap between germline ends came to 12 bases. This CDR3 has 14 residues.

Only a few counts were recorded for this clonotype. This sequence joins TRBV5-5 and TRBJ1-5; no definite D call. Germline CDR1 is SGHKS and CDR2 is YYEKEE (reference sequence). This CDR3 region has 15 residues. V lost 5 bases and J lost 1, with 13 bases in between. This CDR3 reads CASSSRLLSNQPQHF. The CDR3 DNA reads as TGTGCCAGCAGTTCCCGGTTATTGAGCAATCAGCCCCAGCATTTT.

This clonotype was counted many times. The chain uses TRBV10-3 and TRBJ2-2; 9 bases line up with TRBD1. In germline, CDR1 is ENHRY, CDR2 SYGVKD. The CDR3 length is 15 residues. V lost 6 bases to trimming and J lost 2 bases; unmatched junction nucleotides: 4. CDR3 nucleotide sequence: TGTGCCATCAGGGGACAGGGCCAAAACACCGGGGAGCTGTTTTTT. Its translation: CAIRGQGQNTGELFF.

V gene TRBV20-1 combines with J gene TRBJ1-2; 8 nucleotides align to TRBD1. The ends lost 6 bases at V and 6 bases at J; junction bases unmatched: 9. This CDR3 spans 13 amino acids. Germline CDR1 is DFQATT and CDR2 is SNEGSKA (reference sequence). As DNA, the CDR3 is TGCAGTGCACAGAGCCAGGGGGCCGATGGCTACACCTTC. It is translated as CSAQSQGADGYTF.

V is TRBV24-1 and J is TRBJ1-5; D is unclear. With 4 bases removed from V and 4 bases from J, the gap between germline ends came to 10 bases. The CDR3 spans 14 residues. Germline lookup yields CDR1 KGHDR and CDR2 SFDVKD. Here the CDR3 DNA reads TGTGCCACCAGTGAGGGGTCCCCAAATCAGCCCCAGCATTTT. Translating gives CATSEGSPNQPQHF.

The table lists this clonotype with a few counts. The J gene is TRBJ2-1, the V gene TRBV6-6; 9 nucleotides line up with TRBD1. The CDR3 loop spans 14 amino acids. The V gene's germline CDR1 is MNHNY and CDR2 SVGAGI (reference sequence). J gave up 12 bases and V 7 bases, and 13 bases lay outside the gene matches. The CDR3 reads CASMRDRVESGQFF. In DNA, the CDR3 is TGTGCCAGCATGAGGGACAGGGTAGAATCTGGGCAGTTCTTC.

This clonotype has more than one count but fewer than ten. This chain links TRBV12-3 or TRBV12-4 with TRBJ2-4, with a possible D match to TRBD2 (5 bases). Trimming left V 4 bases short and J 0 bases short, with 10 bases between. This CDR3 comprises 15 residues. The CDR3: CASSSTRVAKNIQYF. The CDR3 DNA sequence: TGTGCCAGCAGTTCAACGCGGGTAGCCAAAAACATTCAGTACTTC.

Concerning this clonotype: Because the CDR3 is missing its conserved closing phenylalanine or tryptophan, this is likely a read error. No DNA is shown, since the ends of the CDR3 on it are uncertain; the CDR3 is the one TCRdb lists. V and J are TRBV7-9 and TRBJ2-2. 13 amino acids form the CDR3, both terminal residues included. From germline, CDR1 is SEHNR and CDR2 FQNEAQ (reference sequence). This CDR3 is CASSFRWAGELLI.

V and J are TRBV23-1 and TRBJ1-6; 7 bases map to TRBD1. TRBV23-1 has ORF status, its function being uncertain. The CDR3 is 16 amino acids. V lost 2 bases, J lost 8 bases, and 9 bases stayed unmatched. Here the CDR3 reads CASSQRGQGKDSPLHF. The CDR3 DNA sequence: TGCGCCAGCAGTCAAAGGGGGCAGGGGAAGGATTCACCCCTCCACTTT.